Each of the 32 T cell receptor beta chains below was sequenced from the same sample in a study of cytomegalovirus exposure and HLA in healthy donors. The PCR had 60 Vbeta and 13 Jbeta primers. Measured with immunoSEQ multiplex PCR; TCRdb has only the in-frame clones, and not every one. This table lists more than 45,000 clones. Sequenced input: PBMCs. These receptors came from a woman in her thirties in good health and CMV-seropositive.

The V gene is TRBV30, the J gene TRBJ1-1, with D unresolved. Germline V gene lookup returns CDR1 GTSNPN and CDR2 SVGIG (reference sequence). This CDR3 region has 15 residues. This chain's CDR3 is CATVRARFRRTEAFF. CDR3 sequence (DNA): TGTGCTACTGTTCGGGCCCGATTCAGGAGGACTGAAGCTTTCTTT.

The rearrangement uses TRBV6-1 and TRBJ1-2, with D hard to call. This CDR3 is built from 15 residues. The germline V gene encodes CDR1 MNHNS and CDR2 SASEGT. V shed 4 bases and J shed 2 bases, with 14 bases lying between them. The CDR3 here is CASSVVTTKNYGYTF. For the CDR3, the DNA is TGTGCCAGCAGTGTGGTGACTACAAAGAACTATGGCTACACCTTC.

Here the CDR3 DNA reads TGCGCCAGCAGCCAAGCCCCGGACGAGCAGTACTTC. As protein: CASSQAPDEQYF. V gene TRBV4-1 combines with J gene TRBJ2-7; D uncertain. CDR1 MGHRA and CDR2 YSYEKL come from the germline V gene. This CDR3 is built from 12 residues. Deletions cut 1 base from V and 5 bases from J, with 6 bases between.

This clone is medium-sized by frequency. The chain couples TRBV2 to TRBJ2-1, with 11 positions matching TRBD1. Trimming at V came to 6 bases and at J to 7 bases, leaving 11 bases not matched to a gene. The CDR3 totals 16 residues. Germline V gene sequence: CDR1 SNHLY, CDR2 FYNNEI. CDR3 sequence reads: CASRPSGQGAGNEQFF. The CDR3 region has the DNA TGTGCCAGCAGACCGTCCGGACAGGGGGCGGGAAATGAGCAGTTCTTC. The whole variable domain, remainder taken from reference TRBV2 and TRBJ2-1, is EPEVTQTPSHQVTQMGQEVILRCVPISNHLYFYWYRQILGQKVEFLVSFYNNEISEKSEIFDDQFSVERPDGSNFTLKIRSTKLEDSAMYFCASRPSGQGAGNEQFFGPGTRLTVL.

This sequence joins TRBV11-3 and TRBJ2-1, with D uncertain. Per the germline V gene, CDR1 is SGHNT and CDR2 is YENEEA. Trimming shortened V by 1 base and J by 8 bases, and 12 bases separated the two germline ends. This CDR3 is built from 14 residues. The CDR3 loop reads CASSLGSQLYEQFF. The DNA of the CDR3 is TGTGCCAGCAGCTTAGGGTCCCAACTGTATGAGCAGTTCTTC. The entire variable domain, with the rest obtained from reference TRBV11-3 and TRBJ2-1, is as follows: EAGVVQSPRYKIIEKKQPVAFWCNPISGHNTLYWYLQNLGQGPELLIRYENEEAVDDSQLPKDRFSAERLKGVDSTLKIQPAELGDSAVYLCASSLGSQLYEQFFGPGTRLTVL.

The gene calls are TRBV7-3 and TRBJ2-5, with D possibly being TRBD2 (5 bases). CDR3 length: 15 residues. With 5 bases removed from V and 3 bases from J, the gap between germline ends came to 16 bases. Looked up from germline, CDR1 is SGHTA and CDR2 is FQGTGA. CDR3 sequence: CASSKFGSAEETQYF. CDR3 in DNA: TGTGCCAGCAGCAAATTTGGGTCAGCGGAAGAGACCCAGTACTTC.

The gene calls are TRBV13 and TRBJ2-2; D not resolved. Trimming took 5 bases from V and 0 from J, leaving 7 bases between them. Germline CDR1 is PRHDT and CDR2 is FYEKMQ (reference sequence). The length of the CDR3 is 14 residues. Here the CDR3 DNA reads TGTGCCAGCAGCCCCCAATCGAACACCGGGGAGCTGTTTTTT. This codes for CASSPQSNTGELFF.

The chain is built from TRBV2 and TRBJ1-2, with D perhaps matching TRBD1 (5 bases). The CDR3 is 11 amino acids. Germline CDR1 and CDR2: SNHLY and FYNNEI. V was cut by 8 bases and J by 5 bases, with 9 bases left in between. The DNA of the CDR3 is TGTGCCAGCCGGGGGACTTATGGCTACACCTTC. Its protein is CASRGTYGYTF.

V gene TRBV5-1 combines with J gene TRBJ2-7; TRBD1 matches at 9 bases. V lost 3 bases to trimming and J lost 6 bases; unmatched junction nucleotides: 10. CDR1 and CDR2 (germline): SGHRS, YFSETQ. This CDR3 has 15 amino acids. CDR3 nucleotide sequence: TGCGCCAGCAGCTACGACTTGGGGGGACAGGGCGAGCAGTACTTC. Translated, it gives CASSYDLGGQGEQYF.

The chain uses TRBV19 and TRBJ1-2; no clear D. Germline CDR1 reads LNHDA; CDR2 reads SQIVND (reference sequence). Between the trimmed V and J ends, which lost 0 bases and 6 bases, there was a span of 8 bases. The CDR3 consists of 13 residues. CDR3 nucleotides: TGTGCCAGTAGTATAGATCGGGAAAATGGCTACACCTTC. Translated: CASSIDRENGYTF.

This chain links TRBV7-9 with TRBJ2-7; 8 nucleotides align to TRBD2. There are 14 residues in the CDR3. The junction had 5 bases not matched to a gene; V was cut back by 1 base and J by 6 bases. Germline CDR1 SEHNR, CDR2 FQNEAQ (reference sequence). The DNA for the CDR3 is TGTGCCAGCAGCTTAGTCGGGGGGGCCACCGAGCAGTACTTC. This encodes CASSLVGGATEQYF.

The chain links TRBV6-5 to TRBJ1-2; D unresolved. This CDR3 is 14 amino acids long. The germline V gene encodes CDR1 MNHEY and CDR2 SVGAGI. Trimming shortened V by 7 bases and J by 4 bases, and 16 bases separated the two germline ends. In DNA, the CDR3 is TGTGCCAGCAAGTTGGCAGGTGCCCTCTATGGCTACACCTTC. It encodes CASKLAGALYGYTF.

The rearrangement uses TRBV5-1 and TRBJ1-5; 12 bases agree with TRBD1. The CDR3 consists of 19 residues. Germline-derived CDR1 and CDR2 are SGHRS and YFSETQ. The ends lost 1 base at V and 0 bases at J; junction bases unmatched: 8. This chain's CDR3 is CASSLSGQGAVSSNQPQHF. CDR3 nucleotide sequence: TGCGCCAGCAGCTTGTCGGGACAGGGGGCGGTTAGTAGCAATCAGCCCCAGCATTTT.

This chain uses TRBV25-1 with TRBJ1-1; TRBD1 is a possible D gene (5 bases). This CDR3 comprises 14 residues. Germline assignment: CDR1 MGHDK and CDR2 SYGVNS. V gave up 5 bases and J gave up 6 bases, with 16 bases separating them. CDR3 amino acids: CASSWHTGGAEAFF. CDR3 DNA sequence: TGTGCCAGCAGTTGGCATACGGGGGGTGCTGAAGCTTTCTTT. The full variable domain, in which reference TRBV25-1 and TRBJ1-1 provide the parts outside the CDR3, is EADIYQTPRYLVIGTGKKITLECSQTMGHDKMYWYQQDPGMELHLIHYSYGVNSTEKGDLSSESTVSRIRTEHFPLTLESARPSHTSQYLCASSWHTGGAEAFFGQGTRLTVV.

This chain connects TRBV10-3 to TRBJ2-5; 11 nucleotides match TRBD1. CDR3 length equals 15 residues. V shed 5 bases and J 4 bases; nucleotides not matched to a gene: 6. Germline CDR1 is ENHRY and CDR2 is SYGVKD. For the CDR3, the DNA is TGTGCCATCAGTAGAGGGACAGGGGGTAGAGAGACCCAGTACTTC. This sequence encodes CAISRGTGGRETQYF.

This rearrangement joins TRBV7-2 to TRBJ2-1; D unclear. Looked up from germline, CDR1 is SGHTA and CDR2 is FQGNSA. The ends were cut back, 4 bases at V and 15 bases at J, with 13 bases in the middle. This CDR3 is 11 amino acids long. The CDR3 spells CASSSARSPFF. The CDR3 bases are TGTGCCAGCAGCTCCGCTAGGTCCCCGTTCTTC.

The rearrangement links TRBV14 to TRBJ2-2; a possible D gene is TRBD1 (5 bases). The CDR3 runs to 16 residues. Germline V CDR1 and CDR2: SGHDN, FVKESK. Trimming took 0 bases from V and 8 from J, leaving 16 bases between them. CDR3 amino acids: CASSQDSGQGAGELFF. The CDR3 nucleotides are TGTGCCAGCAGCCAAGACTCCGGGCAGGGCGCTGGGGAGCTGTTTTTT.

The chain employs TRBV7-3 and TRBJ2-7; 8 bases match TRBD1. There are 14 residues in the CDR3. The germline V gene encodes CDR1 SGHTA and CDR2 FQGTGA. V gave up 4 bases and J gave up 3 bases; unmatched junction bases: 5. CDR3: CASSWTGRGYEQYF. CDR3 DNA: TGTGCCAGCAGCTGGACAGGGCGAGGCTACGAGCAGTACTTC.

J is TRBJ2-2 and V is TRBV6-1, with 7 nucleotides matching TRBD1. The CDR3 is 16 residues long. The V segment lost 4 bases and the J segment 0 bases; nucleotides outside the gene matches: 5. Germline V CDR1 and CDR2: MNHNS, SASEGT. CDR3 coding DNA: TGTGCCAGCAGTGTCCGGGACAGAACGAACACCGGGGAGCTGTTTTTT. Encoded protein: CASSVRDRTNTGELFF.

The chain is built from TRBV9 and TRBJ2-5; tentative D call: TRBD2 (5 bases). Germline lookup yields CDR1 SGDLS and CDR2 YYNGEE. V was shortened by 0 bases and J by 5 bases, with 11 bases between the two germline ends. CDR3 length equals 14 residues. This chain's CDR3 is CASSVVAYGETQYF. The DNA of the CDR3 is TGTGCCAGCAGCGTAGTAGCGTACGGGGAGACCCAGTACTTC.

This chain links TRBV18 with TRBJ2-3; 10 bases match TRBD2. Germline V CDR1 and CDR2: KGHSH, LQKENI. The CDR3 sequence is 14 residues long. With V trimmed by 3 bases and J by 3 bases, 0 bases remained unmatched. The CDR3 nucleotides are TGTGCCAGCTCACCGGGACTAGCGACAGATACGCAGTATTTT. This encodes CASSPGLATDTQYF.

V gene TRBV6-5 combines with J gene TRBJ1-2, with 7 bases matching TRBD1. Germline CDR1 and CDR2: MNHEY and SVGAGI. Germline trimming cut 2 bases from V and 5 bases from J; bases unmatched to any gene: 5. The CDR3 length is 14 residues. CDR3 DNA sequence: TGTGCCAGCAGTTACGGGGACAGCAGTTATGGCTACACCTTC. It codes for CASSYGDSSYGYTF.

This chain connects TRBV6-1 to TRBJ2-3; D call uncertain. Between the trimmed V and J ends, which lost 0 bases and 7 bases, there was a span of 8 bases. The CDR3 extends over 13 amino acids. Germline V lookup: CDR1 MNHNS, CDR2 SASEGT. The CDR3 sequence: CASSEAASHTQYF. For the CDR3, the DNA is TGTGCCAGCAGTGAAGCGGCTTCCCATACGCAGTATTTT.

The CDR3 DNA reads as TGTGCCAGCAGCTTAGGGAGGGCTGATCGGACCTATGGCTACACCTTC. Its translation: CASSLGRADRTYGYTF. The V and J genes are TRBV5-4 and TRBJ1-2; D not certain. The CDR3 consists of 16 residues. Trimming removed 2 bases at V and 4 bases at J, with 18 bases between. The V gene's germline CDR1 is SGHNT and CDR2 YYREEE (reference sequence).

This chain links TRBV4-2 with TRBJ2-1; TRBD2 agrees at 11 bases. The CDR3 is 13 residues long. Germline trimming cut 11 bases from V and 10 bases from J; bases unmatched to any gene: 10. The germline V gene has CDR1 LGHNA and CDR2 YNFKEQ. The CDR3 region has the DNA TGTGCCGGTTCCGGGACTAGCGGATCCGAGCAGTTCTTC. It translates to CAGSGTSGSEQFF.

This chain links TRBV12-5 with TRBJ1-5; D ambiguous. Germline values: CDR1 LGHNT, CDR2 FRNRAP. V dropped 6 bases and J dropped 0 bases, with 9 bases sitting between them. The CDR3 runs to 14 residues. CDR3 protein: CASGRDSSNQPQHF. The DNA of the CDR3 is TGTGCTAGTGGCCGTGACTCTAGCAATCAGCCCCAGCATTTT.

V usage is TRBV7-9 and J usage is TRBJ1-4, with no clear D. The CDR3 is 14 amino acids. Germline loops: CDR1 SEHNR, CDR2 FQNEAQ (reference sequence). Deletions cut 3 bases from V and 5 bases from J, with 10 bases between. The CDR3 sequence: CASSLGRSNEKLFF. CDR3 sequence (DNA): TGTGCCAGCAGCTTGGGCAGGTCAAATGAAAAACTGTTTTTT. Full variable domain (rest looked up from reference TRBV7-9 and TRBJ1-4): DTGVSQNPRHKITKRGQNVTFRCDPISEHNRLYWYRQTLGQGPEFLTYFQNEAQLEKSRLLSDRFSAERPKGSFSTLEIQRTEQGDSAMYLCASSLGRSNEKLFFGSGTQLSVL.

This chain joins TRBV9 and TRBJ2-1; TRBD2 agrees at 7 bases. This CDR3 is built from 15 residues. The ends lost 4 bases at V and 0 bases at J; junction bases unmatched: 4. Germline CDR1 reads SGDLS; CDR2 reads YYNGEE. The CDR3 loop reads CASSQAGSSYNEQFF. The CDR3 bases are TGTGCCAGCAGCCAAGCGGGGAGCTCCTACAATGAGCAGTTCTTC. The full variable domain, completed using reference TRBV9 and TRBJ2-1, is DSGVTQTPKHLITATGQRVTLRCSPRSGDLSVYWYQQSLDQGLQFLIQYYNGEERAKGNILERFSAQQFPDLHSELNLSSLELGDSALYFCASSQAGSSYNEQFFGPGTRLTVL.

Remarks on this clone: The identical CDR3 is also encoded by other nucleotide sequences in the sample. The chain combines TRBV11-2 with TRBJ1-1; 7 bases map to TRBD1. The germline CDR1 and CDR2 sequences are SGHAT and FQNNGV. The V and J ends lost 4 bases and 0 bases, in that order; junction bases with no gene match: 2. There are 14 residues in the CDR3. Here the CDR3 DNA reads TGTGCCAGCAGCTACAGGGGTATGAACACTGAAGCTTTCTTT. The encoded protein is CASSYRGMNTEAFF.

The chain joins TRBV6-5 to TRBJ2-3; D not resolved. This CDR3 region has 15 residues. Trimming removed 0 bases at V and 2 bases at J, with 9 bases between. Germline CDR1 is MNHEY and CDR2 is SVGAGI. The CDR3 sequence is CASSYSWLSTDTQYF. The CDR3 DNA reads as TGTGCCAGCAGTTACTCGTGGCTGTCCACAGATACGCAGTATTTT.

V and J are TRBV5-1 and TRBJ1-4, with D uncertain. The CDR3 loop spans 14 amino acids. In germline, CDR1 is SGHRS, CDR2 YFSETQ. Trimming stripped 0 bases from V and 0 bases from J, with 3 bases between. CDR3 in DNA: TGCGCCAGCAGCTTGGGAGCAACTAATGAAAAACTGTTTTTT. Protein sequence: CASSLGATNEKLFF.

In DNA, the CDR3 is TGTGCCAGTACTACCGGGTTCTATGGCTACACCTTC. Its translation: CASTTGFYGYTF. The gene calls are TRBV19 and TRBJ1-2; D not certain. The germline gives CDR1 LNHDA, CDR2 SQIVND (reference sequence). This CDR3 is 12 amino acids long. The V gene lost 7 bases and the J gene lost 4 bases, with 10 bases spanning the gap. The full variable domain, rest sourced from reference TRBV19 and TRBJ1-2, is DGGITQSPKYLFRKEGQNVTLSCEQNLNHDAMYWYRQDPGQGLRLIYYSQIVNDFQKGDIAEGYSVSREKKESFPLTVTSAQKNPTAFYLCASTTGFYGYTFGSGTRLTVV.